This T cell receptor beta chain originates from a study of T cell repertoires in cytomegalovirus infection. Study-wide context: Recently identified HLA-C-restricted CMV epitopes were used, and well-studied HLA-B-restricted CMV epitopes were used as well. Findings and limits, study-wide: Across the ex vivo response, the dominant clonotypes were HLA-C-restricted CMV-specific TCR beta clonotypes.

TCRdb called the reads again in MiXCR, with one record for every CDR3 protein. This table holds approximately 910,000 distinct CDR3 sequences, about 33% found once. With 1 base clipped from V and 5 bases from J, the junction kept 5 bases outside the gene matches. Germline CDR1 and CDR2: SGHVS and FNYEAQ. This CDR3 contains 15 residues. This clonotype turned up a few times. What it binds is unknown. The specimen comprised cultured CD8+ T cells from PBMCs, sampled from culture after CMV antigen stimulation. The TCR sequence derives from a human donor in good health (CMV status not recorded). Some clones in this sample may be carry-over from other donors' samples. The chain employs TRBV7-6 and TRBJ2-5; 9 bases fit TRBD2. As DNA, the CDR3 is TGTGCCAGCAGCTTAGTGCTAGCGGGGCAGGAGACCCAGTACTTC. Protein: CASSLVLAGQETQYF.